The 10 T cell receptor beta chains below come from one sample, sequenced in a study of cytomegalovirus exposure and HLA in healthy donors. A multiplex PCR was run with 60 Vbeta primers and 13 Jbeta primers. Only in-frame clones appear in the TCRdb table, and some are missing; sequencing was by immunoSEQ multiplex PCR. Seen here are around 100,000 clones, roughly 78% observed once, and the top ten hold about 3.1%. The specimen was PBMCs. The receptor set was obtained from a woman between 35 and 50 years old in good health and CMV-seronegative.

The V gene is TRBV4-3, the J gene TRBJ2-2, with D maybe TRBD1 (6 bases). CDR3 size: 16 residues. Trimming stripped 1 base from V and 4 bases from J, with 13 bases between. Looked up from germline, CDR1 is LGHNA and CDR2 is YSLEER. For the CDR3, the DNA is TGCGCCAGCAGCCAAGTCCCAGGGGCGGGCACCGGGGAGCTGTTTTTT. It yields the protein CASSQVPGAGTGELFF.

The J gene is TRBJ2-7, the V gene TRBV7-2; TRBD1 aligns across 9 bases. The ends lost 3 bases at V and 0 bases at J; junction bases unmatched: 3. The V gene's germline CDR1 is SGHTA and CDR2 FQGNSA. The CDR3 sequence is 15 residues long. CDR3 nucleotides: TGTGCCAGCAGCTTCACAGGGGGCGCCTCCTACGAGCAGTACTTC. Translation: CASSFTGGASYEQYF.

This clone was counted a few times. This rearrangement joins TRBV5-1 to TRBJ1-1; D gene uncertain. The length of the CDR3 is 13 residues. Germline-derived CDR1 and CDR2 are SGHRS and YFSETQ. Trimming pared 5 bases from V and 9 bases from J, leaving 17 bases between. CDR3 residues: CASRREDGTKAFF. The CDR3 DNA follows: TGCGCCAGCAGGCGGGAGGACGGTACAAAAGCTTTCTTT.

The chain combines TRBV28 with TRBJ1-5; D is perhaps TRBD1 (6 bases). The ends were cut back, 2 bases at V and 5 bases at J, with 19 bases in the middle. This CDR3 is built from 17 residues. CDR1 MDHEN and CDR2 SYDVKM come from the germline V gene. The CDR3 region has the DNA TGTGCCAGCAGTTTAGGCAGGCCGTCGGGGGGCGATCAGCCCCAGCATTTT. Its protein product is CASSLGRPSGGDQPQHF.

This clone was detected once. This chain connects TRBV20-1 to TRBJ1-5; D is unclear. Germline V CDR1 and CDR2: DFQATT, SNEGSKA (reference sequence). Deletions cut 3 bases from V and 2 bases from J, with 2 bases between. This CDR3 comprises 11 residues. The CDR3 sequence: CSASGNQPQHF. CDR3 bases: TGCAGTGCTAGCGGCAATCAGCCCCAGCATTTT.

As DNA, the CDR3 is TGTGCCAGCAGTTTGACTAGCAGGGAGACCCAGTACTTC. This translates into CASSLTSRETQYF. This chain uses TRBV28 with TRBJ2-5, with 7 bases fitting TRBD2. CDR3 length equals 13 residues. Trimming took 3 bases from V and 5 from J; bases not matched to a gene: 3. CDR1 MDHEN and CDR2 SYDVKM come from the germline V gene. Drawing the rest from reference TRBV28 and TRBJ2-5, the complete variable domain is DVKVTQSSRYLVKRTGEKVFLECVQDMDHENMFWYRQDPGLGLRLIYFSYDVKMKEKGDIPEGYSVSREKKERFSLILESASTNQTSMYLCASSLTSRETQYFGPGTRLLVL.

As to this clone: Compared with germline, one end of the junction differs, possibly owing to a read error. The V gene is TRBV19, the J gene TRBJ1-2; D gene uncertain. Germline V gene lookup returns CDR1 LNHDA and CDR2 SQIVND (reference sequence). The CDR3 consists of 15 residues. Written as DNA, the CDR3 is TGTGCCGGTAGTATAGTCACGCTGAGTAGCCATGGCTACACCTTC. Protein: CAGSIVTLSSHGYTF.

The chain joins TRBV7-9 to TRBJ1-3; D might be TRBD1 (5 bases). Between the trimmed V and J ends, which lost 1 base and 0 bases, there was a span of 7 bases. The CDR3 extends over 15 amino acids. Germline CDR1 and CDR2: SEHNR and FQNEAQ (reference sequence). DNA of the CDR3: TGTGCCAGCAGCTTAGGACAGAGCTCTGGAAACACCATATATTTT. It encodes CASSLGQSSGNTIYF. The full variable domain, rest sourced from reference TRBV7-9 and TRBJ1-3, is DTGVSQNPRHKITKRGQNVTFRCDPISEHNRLYWYRQTLGQGPEFLTYFQNEAQLEKSRLLSDRFSAERPKGSFSTLEIQRTEQGDSAMYLCASSLGQSSGNTIYFGEGSWLTVV.

The J gene is TRBJ2-3, the V gene TRBV7-9; D is undetermined. Trimming took off 1 base at V and 4 bases at J, with 6 bases between the two ends. CDR1 SEHNR and CDR2 FQNEAQ come from the germline V gene (reference sequence). The CDR3 covers 13 residues. The CDR3 here is CASSLVQPDTQYF. CDR3 DNA: TGTGCCAGCAGCTTAGTACAGCCAGATACGCAGTATTTT.

This sequence joins TRBV19 and TRBJ1-1, with D perhaps TRBD1 (6 bases). The V gene's germline CDR1 is LNHDA and CDR2 SQIVND (reference sequence). The germline V and J ends were trimmed by 7 bases and 10 bases, with 19 bases remaining between them. The length of the CDR3 is 13 residues. The CDR3 DNA sequence: TGTGCCAGTACCAGCATCGGGGGGCGACGAGCTTTCTTT. Protein sequence: CASTSIGGRRAFF.